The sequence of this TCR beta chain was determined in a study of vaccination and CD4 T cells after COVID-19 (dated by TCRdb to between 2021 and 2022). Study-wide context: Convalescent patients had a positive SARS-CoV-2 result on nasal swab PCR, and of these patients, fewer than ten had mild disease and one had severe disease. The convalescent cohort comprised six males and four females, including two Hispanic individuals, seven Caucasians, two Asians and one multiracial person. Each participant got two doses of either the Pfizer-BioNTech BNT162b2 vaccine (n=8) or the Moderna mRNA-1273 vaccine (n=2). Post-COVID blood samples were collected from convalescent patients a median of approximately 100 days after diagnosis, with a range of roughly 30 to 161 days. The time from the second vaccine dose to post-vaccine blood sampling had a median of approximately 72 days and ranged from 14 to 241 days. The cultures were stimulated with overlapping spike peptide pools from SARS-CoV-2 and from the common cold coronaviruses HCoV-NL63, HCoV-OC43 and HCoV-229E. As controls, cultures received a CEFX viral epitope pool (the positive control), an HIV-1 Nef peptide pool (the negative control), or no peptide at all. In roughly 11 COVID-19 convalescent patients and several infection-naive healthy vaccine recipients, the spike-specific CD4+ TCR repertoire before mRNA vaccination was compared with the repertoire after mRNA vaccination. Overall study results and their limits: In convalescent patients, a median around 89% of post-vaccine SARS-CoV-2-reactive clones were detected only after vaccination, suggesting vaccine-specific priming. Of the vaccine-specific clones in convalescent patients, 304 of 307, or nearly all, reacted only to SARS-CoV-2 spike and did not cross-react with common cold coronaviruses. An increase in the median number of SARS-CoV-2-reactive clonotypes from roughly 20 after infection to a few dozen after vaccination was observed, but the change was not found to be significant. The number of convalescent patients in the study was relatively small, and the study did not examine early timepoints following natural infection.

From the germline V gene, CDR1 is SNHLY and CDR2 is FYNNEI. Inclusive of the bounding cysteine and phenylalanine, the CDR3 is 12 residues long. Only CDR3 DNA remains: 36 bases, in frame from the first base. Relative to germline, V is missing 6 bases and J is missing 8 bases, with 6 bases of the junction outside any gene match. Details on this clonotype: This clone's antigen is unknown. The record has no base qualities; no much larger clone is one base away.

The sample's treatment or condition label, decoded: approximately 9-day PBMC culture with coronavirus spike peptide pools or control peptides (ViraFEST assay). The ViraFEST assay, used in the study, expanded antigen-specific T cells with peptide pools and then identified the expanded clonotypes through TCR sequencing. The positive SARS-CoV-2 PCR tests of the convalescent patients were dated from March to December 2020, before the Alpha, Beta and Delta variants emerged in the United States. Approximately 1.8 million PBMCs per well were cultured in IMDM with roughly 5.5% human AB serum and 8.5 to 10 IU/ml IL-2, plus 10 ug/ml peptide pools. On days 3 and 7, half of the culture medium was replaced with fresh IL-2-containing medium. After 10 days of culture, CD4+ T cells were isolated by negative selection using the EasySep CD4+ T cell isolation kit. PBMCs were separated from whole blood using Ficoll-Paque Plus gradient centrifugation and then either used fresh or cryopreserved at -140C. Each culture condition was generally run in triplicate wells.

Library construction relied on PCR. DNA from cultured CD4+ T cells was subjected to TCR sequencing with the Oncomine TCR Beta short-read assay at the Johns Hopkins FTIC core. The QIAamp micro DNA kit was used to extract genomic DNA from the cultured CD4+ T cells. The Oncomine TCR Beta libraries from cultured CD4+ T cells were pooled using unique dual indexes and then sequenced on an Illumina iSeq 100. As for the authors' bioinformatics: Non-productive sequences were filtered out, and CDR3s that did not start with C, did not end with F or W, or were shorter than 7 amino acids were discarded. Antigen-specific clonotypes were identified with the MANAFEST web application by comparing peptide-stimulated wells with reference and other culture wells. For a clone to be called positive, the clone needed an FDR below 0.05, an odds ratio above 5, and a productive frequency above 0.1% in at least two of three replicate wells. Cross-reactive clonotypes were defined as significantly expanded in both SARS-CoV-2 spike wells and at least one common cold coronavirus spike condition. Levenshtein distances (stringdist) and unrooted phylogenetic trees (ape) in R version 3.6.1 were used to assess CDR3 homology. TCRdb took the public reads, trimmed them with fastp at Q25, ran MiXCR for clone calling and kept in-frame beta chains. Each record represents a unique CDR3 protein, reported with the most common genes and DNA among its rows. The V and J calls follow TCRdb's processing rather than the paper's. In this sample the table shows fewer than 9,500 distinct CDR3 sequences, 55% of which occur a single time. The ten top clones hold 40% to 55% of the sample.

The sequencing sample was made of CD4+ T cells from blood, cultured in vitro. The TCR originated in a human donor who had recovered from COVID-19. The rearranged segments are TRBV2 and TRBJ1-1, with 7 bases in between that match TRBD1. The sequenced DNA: TGTGCCAGCAGCGACAGGGTCCTCGAAGCTTTCTTT. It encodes CASSDRVLEAFF.